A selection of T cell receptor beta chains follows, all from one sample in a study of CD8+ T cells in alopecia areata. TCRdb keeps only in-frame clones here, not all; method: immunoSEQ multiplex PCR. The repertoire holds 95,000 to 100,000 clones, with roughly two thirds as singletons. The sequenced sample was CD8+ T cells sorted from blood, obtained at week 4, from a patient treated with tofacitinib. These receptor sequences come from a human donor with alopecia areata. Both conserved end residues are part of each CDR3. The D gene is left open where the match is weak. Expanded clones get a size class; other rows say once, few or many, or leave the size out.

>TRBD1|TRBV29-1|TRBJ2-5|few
TGCAGCGTCGCCGGGACAGGGTCCCGGGAGACCCAGTACTTC
CSVAGTGSRETQYF
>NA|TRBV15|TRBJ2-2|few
TGTGCCACCAGCAGAGACCTCACCCCCGGGGAGCTGTTTTTT
CATSRDLTPGELFF
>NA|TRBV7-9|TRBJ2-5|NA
TGTGCCAGCAGCTCGACCGTCGGGGCGGTTCAAGAGACCCAGTACTTC
CASSSTVGAVQETQYF
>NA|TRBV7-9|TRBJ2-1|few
TGTGCCAGCAGCTTAATTGAGAGCTCCTACAATGAGCAGTTCTTC
CASSLIESSYNEQFF
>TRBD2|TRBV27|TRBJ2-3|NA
TGTGCCAGCAGCGGGAGGCCAGATACGCAGTATTTT
CASSGRPDTQYF
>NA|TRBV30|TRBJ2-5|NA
TGTGCCTGGAGTGTCCTTCGGGCGCCTCTCCAAGAGACCCAGTACTTC
CAWSVLRAPLQETQYF
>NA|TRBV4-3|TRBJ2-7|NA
TGCGCCAGCAGCCTGGGAACCGGGTACGGGGCCTCCGAGCAGTACTTC
CASSLGTGYGASEQYF
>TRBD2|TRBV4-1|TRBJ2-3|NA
TGCGCCAGCAGCCCCGGAGGTAGCGGGGGGGCAGATACGCAGTATTTT
CASSPGGSGGADTQYF
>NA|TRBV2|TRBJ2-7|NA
TGTGCCAGCAGTCCCTCGAAGGAGCCACCCTACGAGCAGTACTTC
CASSPSKEPPYEQYF
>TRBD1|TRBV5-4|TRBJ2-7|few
TGTGCCAGCAGCTTGGGACAGGGGAACTACGAGCAGTACTTC
CASSLGQGNYEQYF
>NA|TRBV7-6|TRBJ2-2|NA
TGTGCCAGCAGCTTAGTTTCCACCGGGGAGCTGTTTTTT
CASSLVSTGELFF
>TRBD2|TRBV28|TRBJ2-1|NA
TGTGCCAGCAGTTTTCGGCTAGCGGGAGTTGATGAGCAGTTCTTC
CASSFRLAGVDEQFF
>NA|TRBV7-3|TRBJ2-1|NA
TGTGCCAGCAGCCCCCAAACCAGGGGCAATGAGCAGTTCTTC
CASSPQTRGNEQFF
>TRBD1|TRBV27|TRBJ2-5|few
TGTGCCAGCGTAGGGGGCGGCCAAGAGACCCAGTACTTC
CASVGGGQETQYF
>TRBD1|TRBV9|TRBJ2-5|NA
TGTGCCAGCAGCGAATGGGACAGTCAAGAGACCCAGTACTTC
CASSEWDSQETQYF
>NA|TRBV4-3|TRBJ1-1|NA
TGCGCCAGCAGCCAAGATTGGGGGGTGAACACTGAAGCTTTCTTT
CASSQDWGVNTEAFF
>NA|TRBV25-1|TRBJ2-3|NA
TGTGCCAGCAGTGAGGGGACCACTGCCACAGATACGCAGTATTTT
CASSEGTTATDTQYF
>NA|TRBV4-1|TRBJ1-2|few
TGCGCCAGCAGCCAAGGCTGGGGGCAGGGAGGGGGCTACACCTTC
CASSQGWGQGGGYTF
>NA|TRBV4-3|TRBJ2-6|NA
TGCGCCAGCAGCCAGGGAGGACGAACTGGGGCCAACGTCCTGACTTTC
CASSQGGRTGANVLTF
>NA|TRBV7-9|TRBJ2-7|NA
TGTGCCAGCAGCCAACCAACAAGGGGAACCTACGAGCAGTACTTC
CASSQPTRGTYEQYF
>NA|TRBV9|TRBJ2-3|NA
TGTGCCAGCAGCGGAGGTGTCACCTACACAGATACGCAGTATTTT
CASSGGVTYTDTQYF
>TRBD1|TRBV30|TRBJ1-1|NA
TGTGCCTGGAACCAGGGGGCAATGAACACTGAAGCTTTCTTT
CAWNQGAMNTEAFF
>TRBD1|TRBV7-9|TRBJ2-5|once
TGTGCCAGCAGCCCGGGGACAGGACAAGAGACCCAGTACTTC
CASSPGTGQETQYF
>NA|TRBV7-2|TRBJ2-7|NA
TGTGCCAGCAGCGTAGACTACGAGCAGTACTTC
CASSVDYEQYF
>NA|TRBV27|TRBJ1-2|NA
TGTGCCAGCAGTTTCGGCAGGGGCTATGGCTACACCTTC
CASSFGRGYGYTF
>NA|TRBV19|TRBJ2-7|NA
TGTGCCAGTAGTCTCGGACTATACGGGGTCTACGAGCAGTACTTC
CASSLGLYGVYEQYF
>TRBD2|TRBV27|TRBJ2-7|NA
TGTGCCAGCAGTCTAACCCCGGGAGGCTACGAGCAGTACTTC
CASSLTPGGYEQYF